Listed below are T cell receptor beta chains from one sample, sequenced in a study of blood T cells in healthy people across ages. TCRdb called the 5' RACE reads again in MiXCR, with one record for every CDR3 protein. The table shows 1.5 million to 1.8 million distinct CDR3 sequences, with approximately 43% occurring only once. The sample consisted of blood. Receptors originate from a woman younger than 30 in good health. Both conserved end residues are part of each CDR3. Fields, in order: D gene, clone size, J gene, V gene, CDR3 DNA, CDR3 protein. The D gene is left open where the match is weak. A clone size is listed for some rows: how often the clone was seen (once, few, many), or a class if it is expanded.

>NA|NA|TRBJ2-5|TRBV29-1
TGCAGCGGGGCCGTAGAAGAGACCCAGTACTTC
CSGAVEETQYF
>NA|few|TRBJ2-5|TRBV7-9
TGTGCCAGCAGCCGTCAACAGGGTCAGGGGGAGACCCAGTACTTC
CASSRQQGQGETQYF
>NA|few|TRBJ1-1|TRBV29-1
TGCAGCGCCGCTCGGACAGCAGATGAAGCTTTCTTT
CSAARTADEAFF
>TRBD2|few|TRBJ2-1|TRBV4-2
TGTGCCAGCAGCCCCCGACTAGCGGAGGACAATGAGCAGTTCTTC
CASSPRLAEDNEQFF
>NA|NA|TRBJ2-4|TRBV28
TGTGCCAGCAGTTTTTATACTAGGGGGAGCAAGAAAAACATTCAGTACTTC
CASSFYTRGSKKNIQYF
>NA|few|TRBJ1-2|TRBV7-2
TGTGCCAGCAGCTTAGTTATGGAAGGCGGCTACACCTTC
CASSLVMEGGYTF
>NA|NA|TRBJ2-7|TRBV27
TGTGCCAGCAGTTCATACAGGAGAGAGAACTACGAGCAGTACTTC
CASSSYRRENYEQYF
>NA|many|TRBJ2-7|TRBV10-3
TGTGCCATCCGATCGACGCGCTACGAGCAGTACTTC
CAIRSTRYEQYF
>NA|few|TRBJ1-2|TRBV15
TGTGCCACCAGCTCAACAGTCCTCGGCTATGGCTACACTTTC
CATSSTVLGYGYTF
>TRBD2|few|TRBJ2-1|TRBV20-1
TGCAGTGCTAGACTAGCGGGAGCGGTCTACAATGAGCAGTTCTTC
CSARLAGAVYNEQFF
>NA|NA|TRBJ2-7|TRBV7-8
TGTGCCAGCAGCACAGAAGCGAGAACCTCCTACAATGAGCAGTACTTC
CASSTEARTSYNEQYF
>NA|once|TRBJ1-4|TRBV4-3
TGCGCCAGCAGCCGAAAACGGGGAGAAAAACTGTTTTTT
CASSRKRGEKLFF
>NA|NA|TRBJ1-3|TRBV29-1
TGCAGCGTTGTTGAGCATGGGATTATCTCTGGAAACACCATATATTTT
CSVVEHGIISGNTIYF
>TRBD1|once|TRBJ1-4|TRBV5-1
TGCGCCAGCAGCGGCGGACAGGGTCCGGAAAAACTGTTTTTT
CASSGGQGPEKLFF
>TRBD1|once|TRBJ2-1|TRBV27
TGTGCCAGCGGTAAAGGGGGCCTGCTCTACAATGAGCAGTTCTTC
CASGKGGLLYNEQFF
>TRBD2|NA|TRBJ2-4|TRBV7-2
TGTGCCAGCAGCCCTGGTCGGGCTAGCGGATACAAAAACATTCAGTACTTC
CASSPGRASGYKNIQYF
>NA|NA|TRBJ2-1|TRBV9
TGTGCCAGCAGCACCATCGCGGGCCACGGTTACAATGAGCAGTTCTTC
CASSTIAGHGYNEQFF
>NA|few|TRBJ1-2|TRBV28
TGTGCCAGCAGTTACAGGGTCCCCTATGGCTACACCTTC
CASSYRVPYGYTF
>TRBD1|few|TRBJ2-4|TRBV6-4
TGTGCCAGCAGCCCCGGGACAGGGTACATTCAGTACTTC
CASSPGTGYIQYF
>NA|NA|TRBJ1-5|TRBV4-2
TGTGCCAGCAGCACGGACAGCTTATATCAGCCCCAGCATTTT
CASSTDSLYQPQHF
>NA|NA|TRBJ2-1|TRBV7-9
TGTGCCAGCAGCGCCTTGGCCCTTGAGCAGTTCTTC
CASSALALEQFF
>NA|few|TRBJ1-1|TRBV29-1
TGCAGCGCAAGGACGGAGAACACTGAAGCTTTCTTT
CSARTENTEAFF
>NA|many|TRBJ2-5|TRBV4-2
TGTGCCAGCAGCCAAGTGGGAGCGGAACCCCAAGAGACCCAGTACTTC
CASSQVGAEPQETQYF
>TRBD2|few|TRBJ2-7|TRBV7-2
TGTGCCAGCAGCTTCCTAGCGGGAGGGCCGGTGTGGGGCGAGCAGTACTTC
CASSFLAGGPVWGEQYF
>NA|few|TRBJ1-4|TRBV5-1
TGCGCCAGCAGCTTGATGCACACAACTAATGAAAAACTGTTTTTT
CASSLMHTTNEKLFF
>NA|few|TRBJ2-1|TRBV7-9
TGTGCCAGCAGCTTAGAAGGCGAATACAATGAGCAGTTCTTC
CASSLEGEYNEQFF
>TRBD1|NA|TRBJ1-5|TRBV28
TGTGCCAGCAGTTTAAGGGACAGGGGGGCGAATCAGCCCCAGCATTTT
CASSLRDRGANQPQHF
>TRBD1|few|TRBJ1-2|TRBV30
TGTGCCTGGAGCGCCCTGGGACAGGGGTTTTTTGGCTACACCTTC
CAWSALGQGFFGYTF
>NA|few|TRBJ1-2|TRBV7-2
TGTGCCAGCAGCTTAGACGGCGAGGGACTCTACTATGGCTACACCTTC
CASSLDGEGLYYGYTF
>TRBD2|few|TRBJ2-3|TRBV11-2
TGTGCCAGCAGCCCCCTCCTAGCGGGAGTCAGCACAGATACGCAGTATTTT
CASSPLLAGVSTDTQYF
>TRBD1|few|TRBJ1-1|TRBV24-1
TGTGCCACCAGGGAATCCGGGACAGGGCACACTGAAGCTTTCTTT
CATRESGTGHTEAFF
>NA|NA|TRBJ2-7|TRBV27
TGTGCCAGCAGTTTAAACGTGCACGAGCAGTACTTC
CASSLNVHEQYF
>NA|NA|TRBJ2-1|TRBV15
TGTGCCACCAGCAGCGGGCTGCAGGACCTCTGGGATGAGCAGTTCTTC
CATSSGLQDLWDEQFF
>NA|NA|TRBJ2-1|TRBV5-6
TGTGCCAGCAGGCCGGGACAAGGTAATGAGCAGTTCTTC
CASRPGQGNEQFF
>NA|few|TRBJ1-2|TRBV7-2
TGTGCCAGCAGCTTAGTAGCTCTCTCCTATGGCTACACCTTC
CASSLVALSYGYTF
>TRBD2|NA|TRBJ2-1|TRBV30
TGTGCCTGGAGTACCGGGGGGGCTGGGAATGAGCAGTTCTTC
CAWSTGGAGNEQFF
>NA|few|TRBJ2-2|TRBV29-1
TGCAGCGTTGAAAGCCAGGGAAACACCGGGGAGCTGTTTTTT
CSVESQGNTGELFF
>TRBD1|few|TRBJ2-3|TRBV12-3/TRBV12-4
TGTGCCAGCAGTAGTTGGACAGGGACCACAGATACGCAGTATTTT
CASSSWTGTTDTQYF
>NA|NA|TRBJ2-3|TRBV7-9
TGTGCCAGCAGCTTAGTAAACTTCGCAGATACGCAGTATTTT
CASSLVNFADTQYF
>NA|NA|TRBJ2-5|TRBV27
TGTGCCAGCAGTTCAACAGACTGGGGCGCAGGGACCCAGTACTTC
CASSSTDWGAGTQYF
>NA|NA|TRBJ2-5|TRBV4-1
TGCGCCAGCAGCCAAGATTTGACTAGTGAGACCCAGTACTTC
CASSQDLTSETQYF
>TRBD1|NA|TRBJ2-1|TRBV30
TGTGCCTGGAGTACCGGGACAGGGAACAATGAGCAGTTCTTC
CAWSTGTGNNEQFF
>NA|NA|TRBJ2-7|TRBV7-9
TGTGCCAGCAGCTTAGTGGCAGACCCCTACGAGCAGTACTTC
CASSLVADPYEQYF
>TRBD1|few|TRBJ2-7|TRBV4-3
TGCGCCAGCAGCCAAGATCTGGCAGGGGGCTACGAGCAGTACTTC
CASSQDLAGGYEQYF
>NA|few|TRBJ2-7|TRBV18
TGTGCCAGCTCACCGCTTAGTAGGATTAACCTTGCCGAGCAGTACTTC
CASSPLSRINLAEQYF
>NA|few|TRBJ2-3|TRBV28
TGTGCCAGCAGTTTCGATCCCCCCAAGCGCACAGATACGCAGTATTTT
CASSFDPPKRTDTQYF
>TRBD1|NA|TRBJ2-7|TRBV6-5
TGTGCCAGCAGTTACCCTGGGGACAGTGCCTACGAGCAGTACTTC
CASSYPGDSAYEQYF
>TRBD1|few|TRBJ2-7|TRBV10-3
TGTGCCATCAGTAACTACCGGGACAGGGCCTCCTACGAGCAGTACTTC
CAISNYRDRASYEQYF
>TRBD2|NA|TRBJ2-1|TRBV11-2
TGTGCCAGCAGCCATCGCCCGAGCAAAGCGGGAGCCAATGAGCAGTTCTTC
CASSHRPSKAGANEQFF
>NA|NA|TRBJ2-3|TRBV29-1
TGCAGCTTATTCGGAGGGACAGATACGCAGTATTTT
CSLFGGTDTQYF
>TRBD2|NA|TRBJ2-1|TRBV7-9
TGTGCCTCCCAGAGGCTAGCGGGAGTCAATGAGCAGTTCTTC
CASQRLAGVNEQFF